This is a list of T cell receptor beta chains from one sample in a study of T cells in localized non-small cell lung cancer. The data were produced by immunoSEQ multiplex PCR, yet TCRdb's version contains in-frame clones alone and is incomplete. Among about 4,500 clones listed, 30% were seen once. Source: lung tumor tissue, taken before any cancer treatment. Receptors were obtained from a male donor older than 55 with stage I lung adenocarcinoma. Both conserved end residues are part of each CDR3. D genes are given only for firm matches. The size entry is marked missing in some rows and otherwise reads once, few, many or a size class.

TRBJ2-3 | TRBD1 | NA | TRBV4-1 | CASSQSGQGTDTQYF | TGCGCCAGCAGCCAATCTGGACAGGGCACAGATACGCAGTATTTT
TRBJ1-5 | NA | once | TRBV19 | CASSIEEGGLSNQPQHF | TGTGCCAGTAGTATAGAAGAGGGGGGCCTAAGCAATCAGCCCCAGCATTTT
TRBJ2-7 | TRBD2 | NA | TRBV19 | CASSRTSGGTSTTQYF | TGTGCCAGTAGTAGAACTAGCGGGGGGACGTCTACGACGCAGTACTTC
TRBJ2-6 | NA | NA | TRBV12-5 | CASGLGQPGANVLTF | TGTGCTAGTGGTTTGGGGCAGCCCGGGGCCAACGTCCTGACTTTC
TRBJ1-1 | NA | large | TRBV9 | CASSVGLQGRENTEAFF | TGTGCCAGCAGCGTAGGTCTTCAGGGGCGGGAGAACACTGAAGCTTTCTTT
TRBJ2-1 | NA | few | TRBV11-3 | CASSLVGGRTYNEQFF | TGTGCCAGCAGCTTGGTGGGGGGCCGAACATACAATGAGCAGTTCTTC
TRBJ2-1 | TRBD2 | medium-sized | TRBV11-3 | CASSLWGGKGNEQFF | TGTGCCAGCAGCTTGTGGGGGGGTAAAGGTAATGAGCAGTTCTTC
TRBJ2-7 | TRBD1 | NA | TRBV11-3 | CASSLGDRVTYEQYF | TGTGCCAGCAGCTTGGGGGACAGAGTTACCTACGAGCAGTACTTC
TRBJ1-6 | TRBD1 | NA | TRBV5-1 | CASSLGTGASPLHF | TGCGCCAGCAGCTTGGGTACAGGGGCTTCACCCCTCCACTTT
TRBJ1-2 | NA | few | TRBV4-1 | CASSQVTGVYGYTF | TGCGCCAGCAGCCAAGTGACAGGAGTCTATGGCTACACCTTC
TRBJ1-1 | NA | few | TRBV9 | CASREDSNTEAFF | TGTGCCAGCAGGGAGGACAGTAACACTGAAGCTTTCTTT
TRBJ2-3 | TRBD2 | NA | TRBV29-1 | CSVETRGVRGVSTDTQYF | TGCAGCGTTGAAACAAGGGGGGTGCGGGGGGTTAGCACAGATACGCAGTATTTT
TRBJ2-1 | NA | few | TRBV5-1 | CASSLAQGGYNEQFF | TGCGCCAGCAGCTTGGCCCAGGGTGGGTACAATGAGCAGTTCTTC
TRBJ2-6 | NA | medium-sized | TRBV6-8 | CASSGRTASGANVLTF | TGTGCCAGCAGTGGCCGGACAGCTTCTGGGGCCAACGTCCTGACTTTC
TRBJ2-3 | TRBD1 | NA | TRBV9 | CASTIGQGGADTQYF | TGTGCCAGCACCATAGGACAGGGAGGCGCAGATACGCAGTATTTT
TRBJ2-3 | NA | NA | TRBV19 | CASSPETDTQYF | TGTGCCAGTAGTCCTGAAACAGATACGCAGTATTTT
TRBJ1-4 | TRBD1 | NA | TRBV5-1 | CASSWTGATNEKLFF | TGCGCCAGCAGCTGGACAGGGGCGACTAATGAAAAACTGTTTTTT
TRBJ1-2 | NA | medium-sized | TRBV6-8 | CASSYSNRLTANYGYTF | TGTGCCAGCAGTTACTCAAATAGATTGACAGCTAACTATGGCTACACCTTC
TRBJ1-6 | NA | few | TRBV11-3 | CASTRTALNNSPLHF | TGTGCCAGCACCCGGACAGCCCTTAATAATTCACCCCTCCACTTT
TRBJ2-1 | NA | NA | TRBV18 | CASSPNTGGGDNEQFF | TGTGCCAGCTCACCAAACACAGGTGGAGGTGACAATGAGCAGTTCTTC
TRBJ2-5 | TRBD1 | NA | TRBV30 | CAWTRDRGETQYF | TGTGCCTGGACAAGGGACAGGGGGGAGACCCAGTACTTC
TRBJ1-1 | NA | NA | TRBV12-5 | CASGLETDLPMNTEAFF | TGTGCTAGTGGTTTGGAGACCGATCTACCAATGAACACTGAAGCTTTCTTT
TRBJ1-2 | NA | few | TRBV28 | CASTGRINYGYTF | TGTGCCAGCACAGGGAGGATTAACTATGGCTACACCTTC